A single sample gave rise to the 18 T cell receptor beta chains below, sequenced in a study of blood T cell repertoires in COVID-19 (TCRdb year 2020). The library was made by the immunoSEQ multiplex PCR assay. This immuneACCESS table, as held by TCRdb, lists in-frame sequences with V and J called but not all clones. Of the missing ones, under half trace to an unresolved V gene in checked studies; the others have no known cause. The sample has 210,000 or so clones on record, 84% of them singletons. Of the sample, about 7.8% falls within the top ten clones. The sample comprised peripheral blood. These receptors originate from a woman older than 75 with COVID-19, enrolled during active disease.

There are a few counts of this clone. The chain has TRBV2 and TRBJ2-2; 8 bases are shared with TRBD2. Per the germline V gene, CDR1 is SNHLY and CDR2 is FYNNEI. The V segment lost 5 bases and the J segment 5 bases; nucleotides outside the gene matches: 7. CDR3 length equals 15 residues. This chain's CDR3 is CASSREASGTGELFF. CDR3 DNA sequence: TGTGCCAGCAGTCGTGAGGCTAGCGGGACCGGGGAGCTGTTTTTT.

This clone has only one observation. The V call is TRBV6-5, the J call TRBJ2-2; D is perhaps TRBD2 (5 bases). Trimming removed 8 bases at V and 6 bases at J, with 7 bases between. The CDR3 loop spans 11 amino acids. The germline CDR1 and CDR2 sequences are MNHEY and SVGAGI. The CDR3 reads CASWRAGELFF. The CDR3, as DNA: TGTGCCAGCTGGCGGGCCGGGGAGCTGTTTTTT.

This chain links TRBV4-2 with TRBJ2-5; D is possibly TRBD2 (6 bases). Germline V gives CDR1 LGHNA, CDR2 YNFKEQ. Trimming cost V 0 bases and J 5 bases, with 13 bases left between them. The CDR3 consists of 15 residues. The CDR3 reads CASSQEGRLGETQYF. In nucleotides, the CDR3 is TGTGCCAGCAGCCAAGAGGGGAGACTAGGGGAGACCCAGTACTTC.

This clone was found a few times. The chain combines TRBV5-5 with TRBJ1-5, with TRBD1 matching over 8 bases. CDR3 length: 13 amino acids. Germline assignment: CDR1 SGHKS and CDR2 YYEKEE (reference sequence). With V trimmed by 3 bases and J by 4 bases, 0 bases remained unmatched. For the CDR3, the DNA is TGTGCCAGCAGCTGGGACAGGAATCAGCCCCAGCATTTT. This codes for CASSWDRNQPQHF.

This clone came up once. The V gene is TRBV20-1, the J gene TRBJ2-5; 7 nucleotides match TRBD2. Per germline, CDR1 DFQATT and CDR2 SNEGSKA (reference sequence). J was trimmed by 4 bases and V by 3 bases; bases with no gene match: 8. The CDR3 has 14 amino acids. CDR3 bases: TGCAGTGCTAGTGGGGGGGGGATAGTAGAGACCCAGTACTTC. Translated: CSASGGGIVETQYF.

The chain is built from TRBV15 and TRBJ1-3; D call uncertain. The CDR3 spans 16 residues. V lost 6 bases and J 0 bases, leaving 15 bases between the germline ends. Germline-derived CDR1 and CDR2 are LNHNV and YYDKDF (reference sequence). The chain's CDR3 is CATSLGLGSSGNTIYF. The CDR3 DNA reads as TGTGCCACCAGTTTAGGACTAGGGAGCTCTGGAAACACCATATATTTT.

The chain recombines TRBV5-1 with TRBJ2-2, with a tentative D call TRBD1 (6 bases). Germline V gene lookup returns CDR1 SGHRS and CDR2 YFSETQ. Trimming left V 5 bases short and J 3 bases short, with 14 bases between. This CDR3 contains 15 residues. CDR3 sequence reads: CASRTGTLDTGELFF. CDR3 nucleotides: TGCGCCAGCAGAACCGGGACATTGGACACCGGGGAGCTGTTTTTT.

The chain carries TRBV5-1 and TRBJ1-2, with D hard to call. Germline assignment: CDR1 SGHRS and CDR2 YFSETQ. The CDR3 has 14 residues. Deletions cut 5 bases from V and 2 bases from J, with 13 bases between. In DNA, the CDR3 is TGCGCCAGCAGACCGAGTGGAGGGAACTATGGCTACACCTTC. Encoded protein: CASRPSGGNYGYTF.

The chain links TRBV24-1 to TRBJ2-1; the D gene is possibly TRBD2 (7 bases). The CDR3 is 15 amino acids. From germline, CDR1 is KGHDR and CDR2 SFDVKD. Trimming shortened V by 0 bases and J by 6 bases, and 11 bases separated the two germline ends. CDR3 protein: CATSDLGGGGNEQFF. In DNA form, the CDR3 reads TGTGCCACCAGTGATTTGGGCGGGGGCGGCAATGAGCAGTTCTTC.

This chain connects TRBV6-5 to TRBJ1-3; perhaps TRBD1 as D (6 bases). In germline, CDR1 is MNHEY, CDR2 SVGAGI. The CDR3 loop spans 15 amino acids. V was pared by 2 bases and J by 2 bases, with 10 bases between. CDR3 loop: CASSYDRGTGNTIYF. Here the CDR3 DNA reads TGTGCCAGCAGTTACGATAGGGGGACTGGAAACACCATATATTTT.

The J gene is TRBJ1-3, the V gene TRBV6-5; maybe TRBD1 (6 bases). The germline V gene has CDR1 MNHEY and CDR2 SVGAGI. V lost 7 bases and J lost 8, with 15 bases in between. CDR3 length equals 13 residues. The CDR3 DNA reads TGTGCCAGCACCGGGGGGCGGAAGGACACCATATATTTT. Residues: CASTGGRKDTIYF.

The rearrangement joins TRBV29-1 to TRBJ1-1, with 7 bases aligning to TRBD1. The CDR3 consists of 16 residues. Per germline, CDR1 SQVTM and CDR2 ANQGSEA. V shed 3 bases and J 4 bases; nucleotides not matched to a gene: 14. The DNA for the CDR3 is TGCAGCGTTGAGTACATACGCCTACAGGGGAGCACTGAAGCTTTCTTT. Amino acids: CSVEYIRLQGSTEAFF.

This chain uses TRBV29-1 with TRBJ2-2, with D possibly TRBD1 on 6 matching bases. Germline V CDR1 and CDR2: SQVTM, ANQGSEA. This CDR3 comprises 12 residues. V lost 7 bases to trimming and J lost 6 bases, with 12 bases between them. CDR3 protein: CSAYQGPGELFF. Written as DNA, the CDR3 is TGCAGCGCCTACCAGGGGCCCGGGGAGCTGTTTTTT.

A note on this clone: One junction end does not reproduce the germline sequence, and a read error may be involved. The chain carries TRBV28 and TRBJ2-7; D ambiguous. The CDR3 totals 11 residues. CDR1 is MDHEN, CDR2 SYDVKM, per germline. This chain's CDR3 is CASSTTYKQYF. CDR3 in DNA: TGTGCCAGCAGTACTACCTACAAGCAGTACTTC.

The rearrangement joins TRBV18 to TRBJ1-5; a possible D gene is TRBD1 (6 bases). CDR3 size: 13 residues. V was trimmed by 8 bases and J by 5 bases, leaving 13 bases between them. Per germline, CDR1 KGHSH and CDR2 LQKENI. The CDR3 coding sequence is TGTGCCAGCACCAGGGGAGGGGATCAGCCCCAGCATTTT. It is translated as CASTRGGDQPQHF.

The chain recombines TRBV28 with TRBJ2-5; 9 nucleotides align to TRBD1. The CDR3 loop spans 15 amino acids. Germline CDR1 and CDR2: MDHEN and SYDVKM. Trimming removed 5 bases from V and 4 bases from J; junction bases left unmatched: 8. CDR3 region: CASSPGQGGGETQYF. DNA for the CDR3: TGTGCCAGCAGTCCGGGACAGGGTGGAGGAGAGACCCAGTACTTC.

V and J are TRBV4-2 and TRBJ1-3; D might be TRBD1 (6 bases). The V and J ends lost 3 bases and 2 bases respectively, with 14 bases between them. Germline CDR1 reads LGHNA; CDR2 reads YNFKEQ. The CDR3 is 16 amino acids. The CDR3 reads CASSQAGTGPGNTIYF. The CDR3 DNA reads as TGTGCCAGCAGCCAGGCTGGCACAGGGCCTGGAAACACCATATATTTT.

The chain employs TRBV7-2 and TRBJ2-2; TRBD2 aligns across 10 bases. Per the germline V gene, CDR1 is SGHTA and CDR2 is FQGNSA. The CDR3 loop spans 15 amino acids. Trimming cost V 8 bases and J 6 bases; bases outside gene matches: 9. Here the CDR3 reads CASGPSAGGPGELFF. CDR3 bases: TGTGCCAGCGGTCCCTCAGCGGGAGGGCCCGGGGAGCTGTTTTTT.